This T cell receptor (beta chain) was captured in a study of identical twins. Broader study findings: The abundant beta clonotypes from cord blood had fewer insertions, and memory repertoires had none of this. Conclusions leaned on cross-sectional statistical analysis and did not track the same donors over time. Partial confounding of zero-insertion analyses by invariant MAIT and iNKT cells was possible. Modeled out-of-frame TCR alpha sharing in monozygotic twins fell below observed levels.

In the case of this clonotype: Its antigen is undetermined.

The length of the CDR3 is 17 residues. V was pared by 4 bases and J by 10 bases, with 27 bases between. CDR1 SGHDT and CDR2 YYEEEE come from the germline V gene. TCRdb recomputed calls from the 5' RACE reads with MiXCR, one row per CDR3 protein. The sample holds 200,000 to 250,000 distinct CDR3 sequences, 7.5% seen once. The same sample was also studied in work on yellow fever vaccine responses in identical twins.

Specimen: memory (CD45RO+) T cells sorted from blood. This receptor was taken from a young woman in good health. This chain uses TRBV5-6 with TRBJ2-1, with D unclear. The CDR3 protein is CASSAQIRAALFEEQFF. The CDR3 DNA sequence: TGTGCCAGCAGCGCCCAAATCCGGGCCGCCCTTTTCGAAGAGCAGTTCTTC. Full variable domain (rest looked up from reference TRBV5-6 and TRBJ2-1): DAGVTQSPTHLIKTRGQQVTLRCSPKSGHDTVSWYQQALGQGPQFIFQYYEEEERQRGNFPDRFSGHQFPNYSSELNVNALLLGDSALYLCASSAQIRAALFEEQFFGPGTRLTVL.